This TCR beta chain was obtained from a study of naive and memory T cell subsets. Study outcomes and limitations: From naive to CM, EM and EMRA, diversity decreased and Gini increased.

The beta constant-region primer was an equimolar mix of two oligonucleotides covering TRBC1 and TRBC2. A 12-nucleotide UMI and the SP2 primer were added to the cDNA 3' end by oligonucleotide ligation. Nested alpha and beta constant-region primers with the SP2 primer drove four PCR rounds on ligated cDNA. TCRdb independently ran MiXCR on the UMI-ligation and nested PCR reads; one entry per CDR3 protein. This table holds 130,000 to 150,000 distinct CDR3 sequences, 17% found once. This clonotype has just a few counts. Its target is unknown. V was clipped by 2 bases and J by 9 bases; unmatched bases: 9. The CDR3 length is 15 residues. Germline V lookup: CDR1 MDHEN, CDR2 SYDVKM.

The specimen was naive CD4+ T cells from blood. The V call is TRBV28, the J call TRBJ2-7; TRBD1 aligns across 11 bases. The clonotype was recovered from a human donor in good health. CDR3 residues: CASSLEGQGVWSQYF. For the CDR3, the DNA is TGTGCCAGCAGTTTAGAGGGACAGGGGGTTTGGTCGCAGTACTTC.